The TCR beta chain under discussion was sequenced for a study of shared clonotypes between healthy human individuals. Repertoires were generated with immunoSEQ multiplex PCR, while TCRdb's copy carries only in-frame clones and drops some. In the table there are some 2.1 million clones, 85% to 95% of which are singletons. The CDR3 consists of 14 residues. The V segment lost 5 bases and the J segment 7 bases; nucleotides outside the gene matches: 4. The germline CDR1 and CDR2 sequences are MDHEN and SYDVKM. The sequenced material came from naive CD4+ T cells sorted from blood. Subset here: CD45RA+ positively selected. The chain uses TRBV28 and TRBJ2-2, with 10 bases lining up with TRBD2. This sequence was found in a man between 18 and 35 years old in good health. For the CDR3, the DNA is TGTGCCAGCAGTAGCGGGGGGGCAGGCGGGGAGCTGTTTTTT. This gives the protein CASSSGGAGGELFF.